The rows below give T cell receptor beta chains drawn from one sample of a study of graft-versus-host responses after intestinal transplantation. Antigen specificity for these receptors is unknown. TCRdb's copy holds only in-frame clones and misses some; the assay was immunoSEQ multiplex PCR. The data hold about 97,000 clones, with 85% to 95% observed a single time. Sequences were derived from unstimulated CD8+ T cells sorted from spleen or lymph node cells, sampled before transplant. The receptor set was obtained from a human donor who was the organ donor for an intestinal transplant. The CDR3 runs from the conserved cysteine through the conserved F or W. The D gene is left open where the match is weak. Clone sizes are given selectively: once, few, many, or a class where the clone is expanded.

j_call clone_size v_call d_call cdr3_nt cdr3_aa
TRBJ1-1 - TRBV4-1 - TGCGCCAGCAGCCAAGGCGAGAACACTGAAGCTTTCTTT CASSQGENTEAFF
TRBJ2-3 - TRBV11-2 - TGTGCCAGCAGCTCCTTTGCGGTCGGGAAGGATACGCAGTATTTT CASSSFAVGKDTQYF
TRBJ1-2 - TRBV5-4 - TGTGCCAGCGGTTCGAACAGTCGAGCCGCTGTCTATGGCTACACCTTC CASGSNSRAAVYGYTF
TRBJ2-2 - TRBV18 TRBD1 TGTGCCAGCTCCCCACCCTACAGGGGGCTTTCTCCCGGGGAGCTGTTTTTT CASSPPYRGLSPGELFF
TRBJ2-3 - TRBV6-5 TRBD1 TGTGCCAGCAGTGGACAGGGAGTCACAGATACGCAGTATTTT CASSGQGVTDTQYF
TRBJ2-7 - TRBV4-2 - TGTGCCAGCAGCCAAGAGAGGGGGAACGAGCAGTACTTC CASSQERGNEQYF
TRBJ1-6 - TRBV28 - TGTGCCAGCAACCGCGGGCAGGGGTCTTCACCCCTCCACTTT CASNRGQGSSPLHF
TRBJ2-7 - TRBV4-1 TRBD2 TGCGCCAGCAGCCAAGATATCGGCGGGGGGGCCGATGAGCAGTACTTC CASSQDIGGGADEQYF
TRBJ2-7 - TRBV13 - TGTGCCAGCAGCTTAGAGCCAGGGGTCGAGCAGTACTTC CASSLEPGVEQYF
TRBJ2-5 - TRBV6-1 - TGTGCCAGCAGTACAGAGATCCAAGAGACCCAGTACTTC CASSTEIQETQYF
TRBJ1-5 - TRBV28 - TGTGCCAGCTTCGAAACACCGAATAGCAATCAGCCCCAGCATTTT CASFETPNSNQPQHF
TRBJ1-1 - TRBV20-1 - TGCAGTGCTAGTCTTGTGACAGAAGCTTTCTTT CSASLVTEAFF
TRBJ2-1 - TRBV2 - TGTGCCAGCAGTATAGAAGGAGGGTACAATGAGCAGTTCTTC CASSIEGGYNEQFF
TRBJ1-5 - TRBV30 - TGTGCCTGGAGTGGAGCGAGGGTTAGCAATCAGCCCCAGCATTTT CAWSGARVSNQPQHF
TRBJ2-5 - TRBV6-5 TRBD2 TGTGCCAGCAGTCCCGGGGGGGTTGGGACCCAGTACTTC CASSPGGVGTQYF
TRBJ1-1 - TRBV20-1 - TGCAGTGCTATGGATTACAGGGAGGCTTTCTTT CSAMDYREAFF
TRBJ2-7 once TRBV11-3 - TGTGCCAGCAGCGGAAGGGGGGGCCTATACTACGAGCAGTACTTC CASSGRGGLYYEQYF
TRBJ2-2 - TRBV7-9 TRBD2 TGTGCCAGCAGCTTAGAAGTTTGGGGCGGACTAGCGATTACCGGGGAGCTGTTTTTT CASSLEVWGGLAITGELFF
TRBJ1-2 - TRBV4-1 TRBD1 TGCGCCAGCAGCCTGTCTGGGACAGCCAGTAACTATGGCTACACCTTC CASSLSGTASNYGYTF
TRBJ2-7 once TRBV7-8 TRBD1 TGTGCCAGCAGCTTAGACCCAGGGGGATACGAGCAGTACTTC CASSLDPGGYEQYF
TRBJ2-7 - TRBV19 TRBD2 TGTGCCAGTAAGGGGACTAGCGGGAGTTACGAGCAGTACTTC CASKGTSGSYEQYF
TRBJ2-2 - TRBV7-6 - TGTGCCAGCGCGGTCCGGGACACCGGGGAGCTGTTTTTT CASAVRDTGELFF
TRBJ1-1 once TRBV11-1 TRBD1 TGTGCCAGCAGCCCTATAGGGGGCGTCGATGAAGCTTTCTTT CASSPIGGVDEAFF
TRBJ1-2 - TRBV11-3 - TGTGCCAGCAGCTTATGGGGCGCCTATGGCTACACCTTC CASSLWGAYGYTF
TRBJ2-4 few TRBV6-1 - TGTGCCAGCAGTGAAGGGCCTTACAGGGATCATCAGTACTTC CASSEGPYRDHQYF
TRBJ2-3 - TRBV2 - TGTGCCAGCGAATCCAGCGAGGTGGCAGATACGCAGTATTTT CASESSEVADTQYF
TRBJ1-6 - TRBV2 - TGTGCCAGCAGTGACCGGTCTCGCGGCTATAATTCACCCCTCCACTTT CASSDRSRGYNSPLHF
TRBJ1-2 - TRBV28 - TGTGCCAGTCAACCCTGGGCAGGGGTCTATGGCTACACCTTC CASQPWAGVYGYTF
TRBJ1-5 - TRBV28 TRBD1 TGTGCCAGCAGTCAAGGGACAGGGGAGCGGCCCCAGCATTTT CASSQGTGERPQHF
TRBJ2-7 once TRBV15 - TGTGCCACCAGCAGAGAAGGGGTTGGCGAGCAGTACTTC CATSREGVGEQYF
TRBJ2-7 - TRBV10-3 TRBD2 TGTGCCATCACCCCTAGCGGGTTTAGGCCCTACGAGCAGTACTTC CAITPSGFRPYEQYF
TRBJ2-3 - TRBV6-6 - TGTGCCAGCAGTTATGTAGTTTTGCTGCGCACAGATACGCAGTATTTT CASSYVVLLRTDTQYF
TRBJ2-7 few TRBV29-1 - TGCAGCGTTGAAGATCGGGTACAAGGATCGTACGAGCAGTACTTC CSVEDRVQGSYEQYF
TRBJ1-2 - TRBV30 - TGTGCCTGGGACGGGGGGAACGGTTATGGCTACACCTTC CAWDGGNGYGYTF
TRBJ1-2 few TRBV11-2 - TGTGCCAGCAGCTTGTGGACAGCAACGAACTTCTATGGCTACACCTTC CASSLWTATNFYGYTF
TRBJ2-3 once TRBV7-9 TRBD2 TGTGCCAGCAGGGGGAGCGGGAGGGTCACAGATACGCAGTATTTT CASRGSGRVTDTQYF
TRBJ2-7 once TRBV4-1 - TGTGCCAGCAGCCAAGTCGCGGCTTACGAGCAGTACTTC CASSQVAAYEQYF
TRBJ2-3 - TRBV5-5 TRBD2 TGTGCCAGCAGCCGATATGACGGGACTAGCGGGAGGGGCACGCAGTATTTT CASSRYDGTSGRGTQYF
TRBJ1-4 - TRBV4-2 TRBD1 TGTGCCAGCAGCCAAGAGGCGACAGGGAGTGAAAAACTGTTTTTT CASSQEATGSEKLFF
TRBJ2-3 once TRBV6-5 TRBD2 TGTGCCAGCAGCCTTGGGAGCGGGAGTGGTAATACGCAGTATTTT CASSLGSGSGNTQYF
TRBJ2-1 - TRBV30 TRBD1 TGTGCCTGCGGGACAGTTACCTACAATGAGCAGTTCTTC CACGTVTYNEQFF
TRBJ1-2 - TRBV20-1 - TGCAGTGCTAGCCCCATCTATGGCTACACCTTC CSASPIYGYTF
TRBJ2-7 - TRBV5-1 - TGCGCCAGCAGCTTGGGCAGGAACTACGAGCAGTACTTC CASSLGRNYEQYF
TRBJ2-1 - TRBV27 TRBD2 TGTGCCAGCAGTCCGAAGCGGGACTTTGCCTACAATGAGCAGTTCTTC CASSPKRDFAYNEQFF
TRBJ2-1 - TRBV27 - TGTGCCAGCAGTTTGGGAGGACCCAATGAGCAGTTCTTC CASSLGGPNEQFF
TRBJ2-7 - TRBV4-2 - TGTGCCAGCAGCCAAGGGGGCGCCGGGAGCTCCTACGAGCAGTACTTC CASSQGGAGSSYEQYF
TRBJ2-3 - TRBV29-1 TRBD1 TGCAGCGCCACGCCCCCGAGGGACAGGATTGTAAATACGCAGTATTTT CSATPPRDRIVNTQYF
TRBJ2-1 - TRBV7-7 TRBD2 TGCGCTAGCAGCTTATTCTGCGGGAGGGTCGGGAGGAATGAGCAGTTCTTC CASSLFCGRVGRNEQFF
TRBJ1-1 - TRBV6-5 - TGTGCCAGCAGTTACTCGAGGCGGATGAACACTGAAGCTTTCTTT CASSYSRRMNTEAFF
TRBJ1-2 - TRBV5-1 - TGCGCCAGCAGCTTGGTACACTTTTTGGTAGGATTTTCTAGCTTCTATGGCTACACCTTC CASSLVHFLVGFSSFYGYTF
TRBJ2-1 - TRBV5-1 TRBD2 TGCGCCAGCAGCCCGACTAGCGGGCAGATCAATGAGCAGTTCTTC CASSPTSGQINEQFF
TRBJ2-7 - TRBV27 TRBD1 TGTGCCAGCAGTCTTCTCGGGACAGGGGTTCCCTACGAGCAGTACTTC CASSLLGTGVPYEQYF
TRBJ2-5 - TRBV4-1 - TGCGCCAGCAGCCAAGATCTTGGACAGCAAGAGACCCAGTACTTC CASSQDLGQQETQYF
TRBJ1-1 - TRBV4-2 - TGTGCCAGCAGCCTTGAGCAACCGGACACTGAAGCTTTCTTT CASSLEQPDTEAFF
TRBJ1-5 - TRBV27 - TGTGCCAGCAGTTTATCAGGGGGTACAGGTAATCAGCCCCAGCATTTT CASSLSGGTGNQPQHF
TRBJ2-1 few TRBV30 - TGTGCCTGGTCAGGGGCGAGGTTTGAGCAGTTCTTC CAWSGARFEQFF
TRBJ1-4 - TRBV5-1 TRBD1 TGCGCCAGCAGCCGGACAGGTGAAGATGAAAAACTGTTTTTT CASSRTGEDEKLFF